This T cell receptor (beta chain) was sequenced in a study of immune evolution from preneoplasia to lung adenocarcinoma. Between the mid-2010s and the late 2010s, patients underwent resection in Japan or China. J was trimmed by 6 bases and V by 0 bases; bases with no gene match: 3. The CDR3 consists of 14 residues. Germline assignment: CDR1 SGDLS and CDR2 YYNGEE. Generated by immunoSEQ multiplex PCR, the TCRdb table keeps only in-frame clones and is missing some. Of about 5,000 clones listed, 70% to 90% are singletons. The sample consisted of FFPE adjacent normal lung tissue. V usage is TRBV9 and J usage is TRBJ2-7, with TRBD2 identical over 10 bases. This sequence was found in a person aged 65-85 years with lung adenocarcinoma. The CDR3, as DNA: TGTGCCAGCAGCGTAGGAGCGGGGGGGCTCGAGCAGTACTTC. As protein: CASSVGAGGLEQYF.